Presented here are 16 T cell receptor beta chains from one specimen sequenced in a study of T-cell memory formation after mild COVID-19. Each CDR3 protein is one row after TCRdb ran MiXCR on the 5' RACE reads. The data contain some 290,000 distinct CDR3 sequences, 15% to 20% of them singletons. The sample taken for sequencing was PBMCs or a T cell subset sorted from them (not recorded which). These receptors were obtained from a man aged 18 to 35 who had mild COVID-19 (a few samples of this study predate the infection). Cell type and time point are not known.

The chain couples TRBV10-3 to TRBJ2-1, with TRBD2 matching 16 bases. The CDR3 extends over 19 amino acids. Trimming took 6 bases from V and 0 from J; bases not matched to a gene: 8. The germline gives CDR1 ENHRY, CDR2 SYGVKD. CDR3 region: CAISPPGLAGGPSYNEQFF. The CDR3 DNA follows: TGTGCCATCAGCCCCCCGGGACTAGCGGGGGGGCCCTCCTACAATGAGCAGTTCTTC.

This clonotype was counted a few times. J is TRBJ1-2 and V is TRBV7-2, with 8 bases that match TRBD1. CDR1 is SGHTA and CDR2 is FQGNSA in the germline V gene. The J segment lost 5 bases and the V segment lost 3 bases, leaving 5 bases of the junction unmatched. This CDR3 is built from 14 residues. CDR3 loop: CASSLWTGNYGYTF. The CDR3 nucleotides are TGTGCCAGCAGCTTGTGGACAGGGAATTATGGCTACACCTTC.

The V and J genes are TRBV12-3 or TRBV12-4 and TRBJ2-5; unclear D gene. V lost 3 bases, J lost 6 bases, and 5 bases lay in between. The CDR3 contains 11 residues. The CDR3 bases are TGTGCCAGCAGTTTCGGTCAGACCCAGTACTTC. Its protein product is CASSFGQTQYF.

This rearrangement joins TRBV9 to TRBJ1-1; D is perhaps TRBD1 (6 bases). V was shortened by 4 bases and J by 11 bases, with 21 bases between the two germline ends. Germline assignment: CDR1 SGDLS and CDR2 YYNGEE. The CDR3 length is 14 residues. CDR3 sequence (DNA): TGTGCCAGCAGCCCACGACTAGGACAGACGTATGCTTTCTTT. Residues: CASSPRLGQTYAFF. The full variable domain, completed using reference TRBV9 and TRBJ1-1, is DSGVTQTPKHLITATGQRVTLRCSPRSGDLSVYWYQQSLDQGLQFLIQYYNGEERAKGNILERFSAQQFPDLHSELNLSSLELGDSALYFCASSPRLGQTYAFFGQGTRLTVV.

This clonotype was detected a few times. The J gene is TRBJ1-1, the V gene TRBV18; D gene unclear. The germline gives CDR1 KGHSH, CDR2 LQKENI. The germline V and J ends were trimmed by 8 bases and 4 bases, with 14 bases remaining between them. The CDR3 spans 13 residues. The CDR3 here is CASRGSIGTEAFF. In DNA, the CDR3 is TGTGCCAGCCGAGGTAGCATTGGCACTGAAGCTTTCTTT.

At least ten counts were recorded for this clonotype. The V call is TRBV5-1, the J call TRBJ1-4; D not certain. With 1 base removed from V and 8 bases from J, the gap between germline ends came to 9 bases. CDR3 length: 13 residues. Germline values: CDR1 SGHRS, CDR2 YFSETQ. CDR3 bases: TGCGCCAGCAGCTTGAGAGGAGGGGAAAAACTGTTTTTT. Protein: CASSLRGGEKLFF.

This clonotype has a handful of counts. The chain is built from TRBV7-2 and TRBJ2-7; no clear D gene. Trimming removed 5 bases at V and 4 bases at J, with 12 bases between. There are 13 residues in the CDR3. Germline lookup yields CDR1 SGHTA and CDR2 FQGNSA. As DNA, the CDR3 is TGTGCCAGCAGCCCAGTACAAGGGTACGAGCAGTACTTC. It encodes CASSPVQGYEQYF.

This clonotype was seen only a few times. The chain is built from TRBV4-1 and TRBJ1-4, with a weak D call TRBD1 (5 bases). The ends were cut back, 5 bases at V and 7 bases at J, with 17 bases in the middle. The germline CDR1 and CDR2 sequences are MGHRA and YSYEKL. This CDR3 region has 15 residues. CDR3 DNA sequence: TGCGCCAGCAGCACGGGACCTCCAAGAGGTGAAAAACTGTTTTTT. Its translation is CASSTGPPRGEKLFF.

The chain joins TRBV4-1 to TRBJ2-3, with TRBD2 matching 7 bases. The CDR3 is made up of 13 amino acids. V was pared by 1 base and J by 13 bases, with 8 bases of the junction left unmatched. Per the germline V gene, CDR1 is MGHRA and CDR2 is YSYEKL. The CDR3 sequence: CASSQGSGTMEYF. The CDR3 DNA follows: TGCGCCAGCAGCCAAGGATCGGGGACTATGGAGTATTTT.

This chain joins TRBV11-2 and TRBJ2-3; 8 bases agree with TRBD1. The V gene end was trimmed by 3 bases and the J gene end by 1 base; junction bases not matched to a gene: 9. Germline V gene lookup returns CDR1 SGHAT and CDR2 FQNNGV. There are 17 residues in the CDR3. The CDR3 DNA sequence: TGTGCCAGCAGCTTTGGGGGGACAGGCTTTGGCACAGATACGCAGTATTTT. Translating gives CASSFGGTGFGTDTQYF.

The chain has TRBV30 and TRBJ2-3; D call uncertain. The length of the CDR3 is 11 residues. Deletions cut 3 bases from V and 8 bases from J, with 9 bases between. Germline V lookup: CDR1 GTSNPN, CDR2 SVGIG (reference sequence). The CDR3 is CAWSHMGTQYF. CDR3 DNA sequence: TGTGCCTGGAGCCATATGGGTACGCAGTATTTT. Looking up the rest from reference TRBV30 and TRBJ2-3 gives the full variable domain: SQTIHQWPATLVQPVGSPLSLECTVEGTSNPNLYWYRQAAGRGLQLLFYSVGIGQISSEVPQNLSASRPQDRQFILSSKKLLLSDSGFYLCAWSHMGTQYFGPGTRLTVL.

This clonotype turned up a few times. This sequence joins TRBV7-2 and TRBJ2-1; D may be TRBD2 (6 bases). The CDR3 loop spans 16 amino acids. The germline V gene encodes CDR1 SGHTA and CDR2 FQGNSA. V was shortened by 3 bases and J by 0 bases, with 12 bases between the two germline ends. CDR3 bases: TGTGCCAGCAGCTTTGGCGGGGCCCGCTCCTACAATGAGCAGTTCTTC. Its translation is CASSFGGARSYNEQFF.

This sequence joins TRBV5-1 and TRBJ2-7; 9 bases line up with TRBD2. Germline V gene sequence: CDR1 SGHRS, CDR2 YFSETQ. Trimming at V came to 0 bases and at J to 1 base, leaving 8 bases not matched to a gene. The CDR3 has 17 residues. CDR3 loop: CASSLEGSGGLSYEQYF. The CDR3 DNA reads TGCGCCAGCAGCTTGGAAGGTAGCGGGGGCCTTTCCTACGAGCAGTACTTC.

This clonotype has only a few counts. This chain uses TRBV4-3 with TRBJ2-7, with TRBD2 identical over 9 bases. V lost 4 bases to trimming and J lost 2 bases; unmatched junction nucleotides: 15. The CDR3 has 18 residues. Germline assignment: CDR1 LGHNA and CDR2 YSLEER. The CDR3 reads CASSLKWPLAGLTYEQYF. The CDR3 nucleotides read TGCGCCAGCAGCCTCAAGTGGCCCCTAGCGGGGCTGACCTACGAGCAGTACTTC.

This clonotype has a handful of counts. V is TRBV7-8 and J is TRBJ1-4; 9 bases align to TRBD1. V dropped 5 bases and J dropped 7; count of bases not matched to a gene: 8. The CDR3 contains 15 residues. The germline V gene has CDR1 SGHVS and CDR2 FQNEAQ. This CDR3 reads CASSRLGTGSEKLFF. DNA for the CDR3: TGTGCCAGCAGCCGACTGGGGACAGGGAGTGAAAAACTGTTTTTT.

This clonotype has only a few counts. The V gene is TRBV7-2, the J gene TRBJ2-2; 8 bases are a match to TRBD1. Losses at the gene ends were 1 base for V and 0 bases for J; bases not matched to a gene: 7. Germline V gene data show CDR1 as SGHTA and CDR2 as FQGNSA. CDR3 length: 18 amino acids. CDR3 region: CASSLGGQGAANTGELFF. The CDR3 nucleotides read TGTGCCAGCAGCTTAGGCGGCCAGGGGGCTGCGAACACCGGGGAGCTGTTTTTT.